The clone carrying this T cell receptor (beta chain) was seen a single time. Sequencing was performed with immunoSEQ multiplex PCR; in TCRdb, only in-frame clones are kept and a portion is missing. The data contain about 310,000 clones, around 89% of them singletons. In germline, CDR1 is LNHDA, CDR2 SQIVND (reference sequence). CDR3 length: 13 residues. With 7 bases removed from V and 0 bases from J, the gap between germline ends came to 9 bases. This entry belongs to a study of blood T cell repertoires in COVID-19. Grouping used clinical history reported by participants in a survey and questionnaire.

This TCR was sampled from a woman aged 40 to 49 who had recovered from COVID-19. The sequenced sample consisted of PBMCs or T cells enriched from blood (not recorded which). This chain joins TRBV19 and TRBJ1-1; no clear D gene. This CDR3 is CASISAMNTEAFF. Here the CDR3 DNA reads TGTGCCAGTATCAGCGCGATGAACACTGAAGCTTTCTTT.